The clone carrying this T cell receptor (beta chain) was picked up one time. Germline trimming cut 5 bases from V and 9 bases from J; bases unmatched to any gene: 3. The CDR3 length is 14 residues. Germline values: CDR1 MNHEY, CDR2 SVGAGI. This entry comes from a study of blood T cell repertoires in COVID-19. Study background: Some COVID-19 samples were acute and others convalescent; all came from the United States, Italy and Spain. Nucleic acid was either cDNA or gDNA, and it came from T cells, B-cell-depleted T cells, or PBMCs.

Source study methods: Amplified reference gene primers provided the basis for estimating nucleated cell counts. TCRdb's copy holds only in-frame clones and misses some; the assay was immunoSEQ multiplex PCR. Clone size and the V and J calls come from that table; the DNA yielded D and trimming. This sample has around 140,000 clones, with 70% to 90% found just once. The material sequenced was peripheral blood. This clonotype originated in a woman aged 60 to 75 with acute or convalescent COVID-19. The chain has TRBV6-5 and TRBJ1-6; 11 nucleotides agree with TRBD1. CDR3 sequence (DNA): TGTGCCAGCAGTCTGGGGACAGGGGGTTCACCCCTCCACTTT. Amino acid sequence: CASSLGTGGSPLHF.